The clone carrying this T cell receptor beta chain turned up a few times. Its cognate antigen is unknown. Time point given: sample taken at primary tumor resection. Tumor, nontumor lung or frozen PBMC supplied whole RNA that was sequenced unsorted. Samples came from 65 to 75 TRACERx patients with untreated early-stage lung cancer. The CDR3 runs to 14 residues. The germline gives CDR1 SNHLY, CDR2 FYNNEI. The V gene lost 6 bases and the J gene lost 2 bases, with 12 bases spanning the gap. MiXCR was run by TCRdb on the 5' RACE reads, yielding one entry per CDR3 protein. The sample comprises over 90,000 distinct CDR3 sequences, roughly 8.7% of which are singletons, and 6.9% rests with the top ten. The data stem from a study of spatial heterogeneity in lung cancer. Findings and limits, study-wide: Ubiquitous expanded tumor TCRs were observed in blood more at resection than follow-up.

The TCR sequence derives from a male donor with early-stage non-small cell lung cancer. This chain uses TRBV2 with TRBJ2-3; D is unclear. Specimen: PBMCs, collected at surgery. The chain's CDR3 is CASSERLHTDTQYF. The DNA for the CDR3 is TGTGCCAGCAGCGAACGGCTCCACACAGATACGCAGTATTTT. Full variable domain (rest looked up from reference TRBV2 and TRBJ2-3): EPEVTQTPSHQVTQMGQEVILRCVPISNHLYFYWYRQILGQKVEFLVSFYNNEISEKSEIFDDQFSVERPDGSNFTLKIRSTKLEDSAMYFCASSERLHTDTQYFGPGTRLTVL.